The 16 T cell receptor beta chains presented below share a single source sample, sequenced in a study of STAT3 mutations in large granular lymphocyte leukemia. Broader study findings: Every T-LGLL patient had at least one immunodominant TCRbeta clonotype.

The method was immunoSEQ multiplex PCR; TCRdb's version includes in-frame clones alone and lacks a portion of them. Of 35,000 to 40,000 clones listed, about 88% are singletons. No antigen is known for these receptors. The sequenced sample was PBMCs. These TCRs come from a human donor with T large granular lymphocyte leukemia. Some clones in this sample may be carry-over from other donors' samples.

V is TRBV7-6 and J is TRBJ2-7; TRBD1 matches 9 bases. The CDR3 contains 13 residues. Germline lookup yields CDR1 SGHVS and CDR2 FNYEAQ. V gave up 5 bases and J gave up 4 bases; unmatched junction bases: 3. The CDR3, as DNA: TGTGCCAGCAGCGCCGGGACAGGGTACGAGCAGTACGTC. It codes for CASSAGTGYEQYV.

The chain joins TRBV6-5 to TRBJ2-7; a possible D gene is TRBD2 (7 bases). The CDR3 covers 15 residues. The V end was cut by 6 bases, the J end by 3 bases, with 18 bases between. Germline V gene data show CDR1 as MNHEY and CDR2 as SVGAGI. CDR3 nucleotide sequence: TGTGCCAGCAGCCCCCGGGGGGCCCTGTTCTACGAGCAGTACGTC. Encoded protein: CASSPRGALFYEQYV.

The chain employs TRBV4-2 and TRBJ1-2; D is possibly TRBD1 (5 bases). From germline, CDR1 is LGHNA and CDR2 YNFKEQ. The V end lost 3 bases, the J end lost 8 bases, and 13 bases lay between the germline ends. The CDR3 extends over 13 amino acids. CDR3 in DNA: TGTGCCAGCAGCCAGCAGGACATCGGCGGCTACACCTTC. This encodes CASSQQDIGGYTF.

The DNA of the CDR3 is TGTGCCAGCAGTCGGGAAAAGCGGGGGGACTCCTACGAGCAGTACGTC. Translating it yields CASSREKRGDSYEQYV. This chain connects TRBV6-4 to TRBJ2-7, with TRBD2 matching over 9 bases. CDR3 size: 16 residues. With V trimmed by 5 bases and J by 0 bases, 8 bases remained unmatched. Germline V lookup: CDR1 MRHNA, CDR2 SNTAGT.

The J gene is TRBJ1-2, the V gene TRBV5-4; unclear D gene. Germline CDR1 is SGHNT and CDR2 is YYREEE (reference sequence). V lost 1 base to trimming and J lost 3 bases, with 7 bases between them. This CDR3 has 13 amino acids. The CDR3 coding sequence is TGTGCCAGCAGCTTGCTGGAGTACTATGGCTACACCTTC. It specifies CASSLLEYYGYTF. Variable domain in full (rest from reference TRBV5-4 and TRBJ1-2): ETGVTQSPTHLIKTRGQQVTLRCSSQSGHNTVSWYQQALGQGPQFIFQYYREEENGRGNFPPRFSGLQFPNYSSELNVNALELDDSALYLCASSLLEYYGYTFGSGTRLTVV.

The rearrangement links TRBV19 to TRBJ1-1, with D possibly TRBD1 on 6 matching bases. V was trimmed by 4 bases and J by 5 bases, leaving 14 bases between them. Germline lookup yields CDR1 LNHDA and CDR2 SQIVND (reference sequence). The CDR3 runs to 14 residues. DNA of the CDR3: TGTGCCAGTAGTAGGGGAGGAGGGACAACTGAAGCTTTCTTT. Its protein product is CASSRGGGTTEAFF.

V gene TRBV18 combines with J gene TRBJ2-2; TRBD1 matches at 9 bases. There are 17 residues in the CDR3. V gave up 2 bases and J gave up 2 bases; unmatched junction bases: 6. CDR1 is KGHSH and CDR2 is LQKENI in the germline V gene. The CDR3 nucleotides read TGTGCCAGCTCACCATCAAGGACAGGGGTTAACACCGGGGAGCTGTTTTTT. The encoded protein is CASSPSRTGVNTGELFF.

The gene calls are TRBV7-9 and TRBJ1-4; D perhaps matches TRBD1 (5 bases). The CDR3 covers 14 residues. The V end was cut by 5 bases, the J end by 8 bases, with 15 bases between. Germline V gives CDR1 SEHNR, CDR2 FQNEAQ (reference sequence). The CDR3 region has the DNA TGTGCCAGCAGCACGGTGGGCGGGGCGGAAAAACTGTTTTTT. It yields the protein CASSTVGGAEKLFF.

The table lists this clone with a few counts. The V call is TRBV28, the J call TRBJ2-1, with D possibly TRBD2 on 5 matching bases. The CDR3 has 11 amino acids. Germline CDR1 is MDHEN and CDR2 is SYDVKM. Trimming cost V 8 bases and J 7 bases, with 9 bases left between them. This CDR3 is CASLTRNEQFF. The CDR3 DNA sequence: TGTGCCAGCCTCACTAGGAATGAGCAGTTCTTC.

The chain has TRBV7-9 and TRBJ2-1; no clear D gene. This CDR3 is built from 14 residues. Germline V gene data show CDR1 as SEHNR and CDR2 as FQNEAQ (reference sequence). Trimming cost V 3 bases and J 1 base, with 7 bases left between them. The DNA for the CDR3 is TGTGCCAGCAGCTTGTCTGGATCCTACAATGAGCAGTTCTTC. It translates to CASSLSGSYNEQFF.

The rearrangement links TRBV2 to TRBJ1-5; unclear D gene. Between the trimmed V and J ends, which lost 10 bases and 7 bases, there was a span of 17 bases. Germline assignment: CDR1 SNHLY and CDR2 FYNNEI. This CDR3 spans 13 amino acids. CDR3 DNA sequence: TGTGCCACCACGCTCGGACCGCGACAGCCCCAGCATTTT. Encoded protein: CATTLGPRQPQHF.

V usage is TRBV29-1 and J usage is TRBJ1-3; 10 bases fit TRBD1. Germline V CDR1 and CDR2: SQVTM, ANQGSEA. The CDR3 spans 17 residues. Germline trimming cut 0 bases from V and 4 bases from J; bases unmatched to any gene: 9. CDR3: CSVEDRDRGVKGNTIYF. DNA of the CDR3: TGCAGCGTTGAAGATCGGGACAGGGGAGTAAAAGGAAACACCATATATTTT. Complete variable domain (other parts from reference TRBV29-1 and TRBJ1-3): SAVISQKPSRDICQRGTSLTIQCQVDSQVTMMFWYRQQPGQSLTLIATANQGSEATYESGFVIDKFPISRPNLTFSTLTVSNMSPEDSSIYLCSVEDRDRGVKGNTIYFGEGSWLTVV.

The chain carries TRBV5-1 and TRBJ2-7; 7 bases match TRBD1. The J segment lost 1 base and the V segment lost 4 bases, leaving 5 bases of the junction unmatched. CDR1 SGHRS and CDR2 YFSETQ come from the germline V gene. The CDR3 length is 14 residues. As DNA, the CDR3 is TGCGCCAGCAGCGGACAGGCCTCGTCCTACGAGCAGTACTTC. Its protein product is CASSGQASSYEQYF. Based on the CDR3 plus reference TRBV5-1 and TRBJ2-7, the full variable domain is KAGVTQTPRYLIKTRGQQVTLSCSPISGHRSVSWYQQTPGQGLQFLFEYFSETQRNKGNFPGRFSGRQFSNSRSEMNVSTLELGDSALYLCASSGQASSYEQYFGPGTRLTVT.

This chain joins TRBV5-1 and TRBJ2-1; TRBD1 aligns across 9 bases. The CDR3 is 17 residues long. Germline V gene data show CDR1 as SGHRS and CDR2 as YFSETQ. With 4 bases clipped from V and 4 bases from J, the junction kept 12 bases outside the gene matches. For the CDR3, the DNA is TGCGCCAGCAGCGCTGCCGGGACAGGGCAACGATACAATGAGCAGTTCTTC. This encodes CASSAAGTGQRYNEQFF.

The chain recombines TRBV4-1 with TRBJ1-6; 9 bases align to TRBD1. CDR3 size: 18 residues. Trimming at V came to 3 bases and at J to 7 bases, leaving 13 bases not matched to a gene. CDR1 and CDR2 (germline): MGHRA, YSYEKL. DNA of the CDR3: TGCGCCAGCAGCCAGGTTCCGGGACAGGGTTTTTTCAATTCACCCCTCCACTTT. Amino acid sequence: CASSQVPGQGFFNSPLHF.

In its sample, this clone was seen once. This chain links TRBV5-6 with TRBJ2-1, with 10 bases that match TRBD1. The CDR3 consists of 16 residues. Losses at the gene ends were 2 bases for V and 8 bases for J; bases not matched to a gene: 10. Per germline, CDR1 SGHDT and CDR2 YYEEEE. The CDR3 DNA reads TGTGCCAGCAGCTTACCGGGACAGGGGACATCATATGAGCAGTTCTTC. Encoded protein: CASSLPGQGTSYEQFF.